Below are 20 T cell receptor beta chains sequenced from a single sample in a study of blood T cell repertoires in COVID-19. Some clones are missing from TCRdb's copy, which holds only in-frame ones; the method was immunoSEQ multiplex PCR. The table lists more than 200,000 clones, 90% of them singletons. The material sequenced was peripheral blood. The receptors here all came from a young man with COVID-19, enrolled during active disease.

This sequence joins TRBV7-8 and TRBJ2-3; 7 positions agree with TRBD1. Germline V gives CDR1 SGHVS, CDR2 FQNEAQ. The J segment lost 3 bases and the V segment lost 6 bases, leaving 6 bases of the junction unmatched. CDR3 length: 14 residues. The CDR3 DNA sequence: TGTGCCAGCAGGCCAGGGACAGTTACAGATACGCAGTATTTT. Its translation is CASRPGTVTDTQYF.

This chain links TRBV5-4 with TRBJ2-3; TRBD2 matches at 7 bases. CDR1 is SGHNT, CDR2 YYREEE, per germline (reference sequence). Trimming at V came to 3 bases and at J to 4 bases, leaving 8 bases not matched to a gene. The CDR3 loop spans 15 amino acids. The CDR3 spells CASSSGGLGSDTQYF. CDR3 in DNA: TGTGCCAGCAGCTCGGGGGGATTGGGGTCAGATACGCAGTATTTT.

The gene calls are TRBV19 and TRBJ2-1; D gene unclear. V was trimmed by 4 bases and J by 5 bases, leaving 12 bases between them. The CDR3 totals 14 residues. The germline gives CDR1 LNHDA, CDR2 SQIVND (reference sequence). The CDR3 DNA is TGTGCCAGTAGTAACACCCGTCTGAACAATGAGCAGTTCTTC. Translating gives CASSNTRLNNEQFF.

The V gene is TRBV10-2, the J gene TRBJ2-1; 8 bases fit TRBD2. V shed 6 bases and J 10 bases; nucleotides not matched to a gene: 11. The CDR3 spans 14 residues. Germline V gives CDR1 WSHSY, CDR2 SAAADI. In DNA, the CDR3 is TGCGCCAGCAGCGGGACTAGGGGGGGCGGGGAGCAGTTCTTC. Translation gives CASSGTRGGGEQFF.

This chain connects TRBV10-2 to TRBJ2-3; 9 bases fit TRBD1. The CDR3 consists of 15 residues. Germline-derived CDR1 and CDR2 are WSHSY and SAAADI. The ends lost 6 bases at V and 2 bases at J; junction bases unmatched: 6. The CDR3 sequence is CASSPTGGFTDTQYF. CDR3 nucleotide sequence: TGCGCCAGCAGCCCGACAGGGGGTTTCACAGATACGCAGTATTTT.

The J gene is TRBJ2-7, the V gene TRBV18; TRBD2 agrees at 11 bases. Germline V CDR1 and CDR2: KGHSH, LQKENI. J lost 7 bases, V lost 1 base, and 6 bases had no gene match. This CDR3 is built from 15 residues. In DNA form, the CDR3 reads TGTGCCAGCTCACCACGGGCTAGCGGGAGGTTTGAGCAGTACTTC. Translation gives CASSPRASGRFEQYF.

The J gene is TRBJ1-2, the V gene TRBV7-2; 9 bases agree with TRBD1. Germline CDR1 SGHTA, CDR2 FQGNSA. The CDR3 is 15 amino acids. V gave up 5 bases and J gave up 8 bases; unmatched junction bases: 12. CDR3 in amino acids: CASSDTGGSGRGYTF. The DNA for the CDR3 is TGTGCCAGCAGCGATACAGGGGGCTCAGGTCGGGGCTACACCTTC.

This clone was seen more than once but under ten times. The V and J genes are TRBV2 and TRBJ1-5; D is uncertain. Germline V gene sequence: CDR1 SNHLY, CDR2 FYNNEI. The ends were cut back, 3 bases at V and 3 bases at J, with 12 bases in the middle. The length of the CDR3 is 15 residues. CDR3 sequence (DNA): TGTGCCAGCAGTGATGGCAGGCCGATCAATCAGCCCCAGCATTTT. Translation: CASSDGRPINQPQHF.

The rearrangement links TRBV21-1 to TRBJ2-7; the table's D call, TRBD1, was not checked against the DNA. TRBV21-1 is deemed a pseudogene. This CDR3 contains 13 residues. The CDR3 DNA is TGTGCCAGCAGCCCCGACAGGGAGTACGAGCAGTACTTC. Its protein is CASSPDREYEQYF.

This chain uses TRBV5-6 with TRBJ2-7, with 9 bases aligning to TRBD1. The CDR3 spans 14 residues. V dropped 4 bases and J dropped 4; count of bases not matched to a gene: 6. Germline values: CDR1 SGHDT, CDR2 YYEEEE. CDR3 region: CASSHDRGWYEQYF. The CDR3 DNA follows: TGTGCCAGCAGCCATGACAGGGGGTGGTACGAGCAGTACTTC. Looking up the rest from reference TRBV5-6 and TRBJ2-7 gives the full variable domain: DAGVTQSPTHLIKTRGQQVTLRCSPKSGHDTVSWYQQALGQGPQFIFQYYEEEERQRGNFPDRFSGHQFPNYSSELNVNALLLGDSALYLCASSHDRGWYEQYFGPGTRLTVT.

The V gene is TRBV12-3 or TRBV12-4, the J gene TRBJ1-2, with D perhaps matching TRBD1 (5 bases). The V end was cut by 6 bases, the J end by 8 bases, with 13 bases between. CDR3 length equals 12 residues. CDR3 amino acids: CASRQGIVGYTF. The CDR3 nucleotides are TGTGCCAGCAGGCAGGGTATCGTCGGCTACACCTTC.

In its sample, this clone was seen a few times. The chain recombines TRBV19 with TRBJ1-1; perhaps TRBD1 as D (6 bases). The CDR3 has 15 residues. CDR1 is LNHDA, CDR2 SQIVND, per germline (reference sequence). Trimming left V 5 bases short and J 4 bases short, with 17 bases between. CDR3 sequence (DNA): TGTGCCAGTAGTCCTTACAGGGACCTAGGCACTGAAGCTTTCTTT. This codes for CASSPYRDLGTEAFF.

V and J are TRBV5-1 and TRBJ1-6; 7 bases agree with TRBD1. V shed 2 bases and J 6 bases; nucleotides not matched to a gene: 5. Germline CDR1 SGHRS, CDR2 YFSETQ. The CDR3 runs to 15 residues. The CDR3 spells CASSFTGETNSPLHF. Written as DNA, the CDR3 is TGCGCCAGCAGCTTTACAGGGGAAACTAATTCACCCCTCCACTTT.

The chain uses TRBV7-2 and TRBJ2-7; D is unresolved. Germline V gene sequence: CDR1 SGHTA, CDR2 FQGNSA. V dropped 0 bases and J dropped 2 bases, with 17 bases sitting between them. The CDR3 has 17 residues. Here the CDR3 reads CASSLADGSHHTYEQYF. The CDR3 DNA sequence: TGTGCCAGCAGCTTAGCTGATGGCAGTCATCATACCTACGAGCAGTACTTC.

The chain carries TRBV29-1 and TRBJ1-4, with 9 bases that match TRBD1. Trimming at V came to 2 bases and at J to 5 bases, leaving 15 bases not matched to a gene. CDR1 and CDR2 from the germline V gene are SQVTM and ANQGSEA. The CDR3 extends over 18 amino acids. The DNA for the CDR3 is TGCAGCGTTGAAATCTTCGGGACAGGGAAAGGTCAAAATGAAAAACTGTTTTTT. As protein: CSVEIFGTGKGQNEKLFF.

The V and J genes are TRBV11-3 and TRBJ2-2; D possibly corresponds to TRBD2 (5 bases). The length of the CDR3 is 15 residues. The germline V and J ends were trimmed by 0 bases and 1 base, with 6 bases remaining between them. Germline V gene lookup returns CDR1 SGHNT and CDR2 YENEEA. CDR3 amino acids: CASSLERGNTGELFF. DNA for the CDR3: TGTGCCAGCAGCTTAGAACGGGGGAACACCGGGGAGCTGTTTTTT.

The V gene is TRBV4-3, the J gene TRBJ1-4; D is unresolved. Germline loops: CDR1 LGHNA, CDR2 YSLEER. V lost 0 bases to trimming and J lost 5 bases, with 10 bases between them. This CDR3 contains 15 residues. DNA of the CDR3: TGCGCCAGCAGCCAAGATTATTACGGGAATGAAAAACTGTTTTTT. Its protein is CASSQDYYGNEKLFF.

The chain employs TRBV29-1 and TRBJ1-2; a possible D gene is TRBD1 (5 bases). The CDR3 is made up of 13 amino acids. Between the trimmed V and J ends, which lost 4 bases and 3 bases, there was a span of 12 bases. Per the germline V gene, CDR1 is SQVTM and CDR2 is ANQGSEA. CDR3 amino acids: CSVVAGTHYGYTF. The CDR3 coding sequence is TGCAGCGTTGTAGCGGGGACCCACTATGGCTACACCTTC.

The J gene is TRBJ2-3, the V gene TRBV29-1, with TRBD2 identical over 7 bases. The CDR3 has 15 amino acids. Trimming cost V 5 bases and J 4 bases; bases outside gene matches: 12. Germline V gene sequence: CDR1 SQVTM, CDR2 ANQGSEA. The CDR3 region is CSVLSRGRAPDTQYF. DNA of the CDR3: TGCAGCGTTTTATCACGAGGGAGGGCCCCAGATACGCAGTATTTT.

The gene calls are TRBV27 and TRBJ1-4; 8 bases map to TRBD1. With V trimmed by 6 bases and J by 5 bases, 8 bases remained unmatched. CDR1 MNHEY and CDR2 SMNVEV come from the germline V gene (reference sequence). The CDR3 runs to 15 residues. The CDR3 nucleotides are TGTGCCAGCAGCTTTCGGACAGGGAAAAATGAAAAACTGTTTTTT. This sequence encodes CASSFRTGKNEKLFF.